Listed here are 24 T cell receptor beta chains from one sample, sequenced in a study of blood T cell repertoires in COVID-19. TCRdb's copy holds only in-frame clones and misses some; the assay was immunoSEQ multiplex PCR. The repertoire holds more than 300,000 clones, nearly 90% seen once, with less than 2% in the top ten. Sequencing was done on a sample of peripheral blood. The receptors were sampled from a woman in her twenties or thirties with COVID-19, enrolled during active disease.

The CDR3 region has the DNA TGTGCCAGCAGCTTGCTTACTTCAAGCGATCGGCAGTTCTTC. This codes for CASSLLTSSDRQFF. The rearrangement joins TRBV7-9 to TRBJ2-1; D not resolved. CDR1 and CDR2 from the germline V gene are SEHNR and FQNEAQ (reference sequence). The V end was cut by 3 bases, the J end by 12 bases, with 18 bases between. CDR3 length equals 14 residues.

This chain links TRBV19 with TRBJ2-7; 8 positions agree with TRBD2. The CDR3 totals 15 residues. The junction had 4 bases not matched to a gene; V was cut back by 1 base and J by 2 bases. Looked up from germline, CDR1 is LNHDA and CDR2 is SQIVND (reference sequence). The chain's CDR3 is CASSIAGLATYEQYF. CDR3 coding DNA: TGTGCCAGTAGTATAGCAGGACTAGCAACCTACGAGCAGTACTTC.

CDR3 DNA sequence: TGTGCCACCAGTAATCGAGCGGGGGGCACCCTAGCCAAAAACATTCAGTACTTC. Encoded protein: CATSNRAGGTLAKNIQYF. This rearrangement joins TRBV24-1 to TRBJ2-4; 9 bases align to TRBD2. From germline, CDR1 is KGHDR and CDR2 SFDVKD. The length of the CDR3 is 18 residues. Trimming removed 6 bases from V and 0 bases from J; junction bases left unmatched: 11.

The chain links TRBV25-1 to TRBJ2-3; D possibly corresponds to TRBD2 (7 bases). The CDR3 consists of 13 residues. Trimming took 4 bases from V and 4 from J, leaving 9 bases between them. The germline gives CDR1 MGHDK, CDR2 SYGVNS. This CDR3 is CASSAGGPDTQYF. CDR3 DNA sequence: TGTGCCAGCAGTGCGGGGGGCCCAGATACGCAGTATTTT. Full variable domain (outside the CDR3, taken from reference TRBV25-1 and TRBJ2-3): EADIYQTPRYLVIGTGKKITLECSQTMGHDKMYWYQQDPGMELHLIHYSYGVNSTEKGDLSSESTVSRIRTEHFPLTLESARPSHTSQYLCASSAGGPDTQYFGPGTRLTVL.

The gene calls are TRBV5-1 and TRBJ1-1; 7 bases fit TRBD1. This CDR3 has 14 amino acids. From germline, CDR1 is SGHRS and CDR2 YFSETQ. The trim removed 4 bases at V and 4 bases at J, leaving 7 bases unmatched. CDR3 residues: CASSTTRQGTEAFF. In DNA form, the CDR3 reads TGCGCCAGCAGCACTACCCGACAGGGCACTGAAGCTTTCTTT.

As DNA, the CDR3 is TGTGCCACCAGCTCACCCCGACACTCTGGAAACACCATATATTTT. It encodes CATSSPRHSGNTIYF. The chain uses TRBV15 and TRBJ1-3, with no clear D. V lost 5 bases and J lost 0, with 11 bases in between. The CDR3 length is 15 residues. Germline CDR1 and CDR2: LNHNV and YYDKDF (reference sequence).

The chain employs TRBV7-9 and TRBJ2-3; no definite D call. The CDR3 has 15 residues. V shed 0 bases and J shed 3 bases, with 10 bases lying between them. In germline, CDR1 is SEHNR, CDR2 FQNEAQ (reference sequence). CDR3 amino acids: CASSLANTGTDTQYF. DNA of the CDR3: TGTGCCAGCAGCTTAGCGAACACCGGGACAGATACGCAGTATTTT.

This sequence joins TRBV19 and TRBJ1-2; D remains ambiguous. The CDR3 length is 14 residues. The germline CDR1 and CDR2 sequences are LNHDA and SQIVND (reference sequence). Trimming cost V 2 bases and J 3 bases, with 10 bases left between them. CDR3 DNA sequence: TGTGCCAGTAGTATAACAGTTAATCACTATGGCTACACCTTC. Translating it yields CASSITVNHYGYTF.

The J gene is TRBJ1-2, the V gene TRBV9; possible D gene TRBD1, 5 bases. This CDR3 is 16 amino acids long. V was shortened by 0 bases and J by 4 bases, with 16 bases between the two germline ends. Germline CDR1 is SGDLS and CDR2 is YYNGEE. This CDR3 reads CASSVAGHPRGYGYTF. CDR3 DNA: TGTGCCAGCAGCGTAGCTGGACACCCGCGGGGCTATGGCTACACCTTC.

The CDR3 nucleotides are TGTGCCAGCAGCGTAGGCAGGGCCAGTGCAGATACGCAGTATTTT. Residues: CASSVGRASADTQYF. The rearrangement links TRBV9 to TRBJ2-3; maybe TRBD1 (5 bases). V lost 0 bases, J lost 4 bases, and 12 bases lay in between. Per the germline V gene, CDR1 is SGDLS and CDR2 is YYNGEE. The CDR3 is made up of 15 amino acids.

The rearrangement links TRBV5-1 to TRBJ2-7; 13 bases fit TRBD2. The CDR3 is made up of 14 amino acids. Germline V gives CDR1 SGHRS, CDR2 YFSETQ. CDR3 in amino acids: CASSLGLAGGEGHV. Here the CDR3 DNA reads TGCGCCAGCAGCTTGGGACTAGCGGGGGGAGAAGGGCACGTC.

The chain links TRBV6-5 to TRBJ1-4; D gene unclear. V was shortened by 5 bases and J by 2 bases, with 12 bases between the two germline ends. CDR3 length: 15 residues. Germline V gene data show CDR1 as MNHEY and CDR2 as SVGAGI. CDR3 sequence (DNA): TGTGCCAGCAGTCGGGCGGGTGGTACTAATGAAAAACTGTTTTTT. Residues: CASSRAGGTNEKLFF.

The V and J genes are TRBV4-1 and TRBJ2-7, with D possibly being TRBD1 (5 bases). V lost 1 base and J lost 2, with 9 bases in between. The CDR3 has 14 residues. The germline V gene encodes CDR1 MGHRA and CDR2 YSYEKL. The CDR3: CASSQAGYPYEQYF. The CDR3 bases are TGCGCCAGCAGCCAAGCAGGGTACCCCTACGAGCAGTACTTC.

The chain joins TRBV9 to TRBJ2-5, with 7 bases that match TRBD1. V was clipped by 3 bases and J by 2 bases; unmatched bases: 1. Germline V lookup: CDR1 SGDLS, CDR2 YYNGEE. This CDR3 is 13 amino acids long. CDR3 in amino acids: CASSGDSQETQYF. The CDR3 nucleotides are TGTGCCAGCAGCGGGGACAGTCAAGAGACCCAGTACTTC. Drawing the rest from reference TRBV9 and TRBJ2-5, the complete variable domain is DSGVTQTPKHLITATGQRVTLRCSPRSGDLSVYWYQQSLDQGLQFLIQYYNGEERAKGNILERFSAQQFPDLHSELNLSSLELGDSALYFCASSGDSQETQYFGPGTRLLVL.

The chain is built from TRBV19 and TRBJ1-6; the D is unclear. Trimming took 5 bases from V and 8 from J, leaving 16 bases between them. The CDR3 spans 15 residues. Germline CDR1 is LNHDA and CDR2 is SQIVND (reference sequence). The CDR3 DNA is TGTGCCAGTAGTGCCGATCGCGGGAACTATTCACCCCTCCACTTT. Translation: CASSADRGNYSPLHF.

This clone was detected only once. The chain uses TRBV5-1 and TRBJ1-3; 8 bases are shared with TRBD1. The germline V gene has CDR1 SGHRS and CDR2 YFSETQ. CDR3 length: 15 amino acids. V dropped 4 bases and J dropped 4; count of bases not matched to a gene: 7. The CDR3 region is CASSPSRTGGNTIYF. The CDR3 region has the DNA TGCGCCAGCAGCCCCAGTCGGACAGGGGGAAACACCATATATTTT.

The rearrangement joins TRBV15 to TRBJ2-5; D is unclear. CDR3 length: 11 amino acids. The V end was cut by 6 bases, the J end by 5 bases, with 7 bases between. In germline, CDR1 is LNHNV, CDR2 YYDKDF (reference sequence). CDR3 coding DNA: TGTGCCACCAGAAACGGGGAGACCCAGTACTTC. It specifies CATRNGETQYF.

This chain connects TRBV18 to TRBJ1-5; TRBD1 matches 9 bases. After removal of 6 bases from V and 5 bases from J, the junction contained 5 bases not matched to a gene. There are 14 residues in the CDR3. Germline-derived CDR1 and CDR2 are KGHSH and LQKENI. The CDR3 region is CASSRTGDHQPQHF. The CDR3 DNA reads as TGTGCCAGCTCTCGGACAGGGGATCATCAGCCCCAGCATTTT.

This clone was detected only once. The CDR3 reads CASSDALDIIGTEAFF. DNA for the CDR3: TGTGCCAGCAGCGATGCTTTGGACATTATAGGGACTGAAGCTTTCTTT. This chain connects TRBV5-5 to TRBJ1-1, with a possible D match to TRBD1 (5 bases). Germline V gene lookup returns CDR1 SGHKS and CDR2 YYEKEE (reference sequence). The V end was cut by 4 bases, the J end by 5 bases, with 21 bases between. The CDR3 is 16 amino acids.

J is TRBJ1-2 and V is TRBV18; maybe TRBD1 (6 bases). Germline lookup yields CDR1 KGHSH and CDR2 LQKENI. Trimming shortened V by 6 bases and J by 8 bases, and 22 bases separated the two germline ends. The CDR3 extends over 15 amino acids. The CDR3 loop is CASSLRDTSLGGYTF. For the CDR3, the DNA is TGTGCCAGCTCCCTACGGGACACTTCGCTGGGAGGCTACACCTTC.

In nucleotides, the CDR3 is TGTGCCAGCAGCTCGACAGGAGTTTATGGCTACACCTTC. It specifies CASSSTGVYGYTF. The chain has TRBV5-4 and TRBJ1-2; TRBD1 might be the D (6 bases). V was shortened by 3 bases and J by 5 bases, with 11 bases between the two germline ends. Germline lookup yields CDR1 SGHNT and CDR2 YYREEE (reference sequence). CDR3 length equals 13 residues. Filled out from reference TRBV5-4 and TRBJ1-2, the complete variable domain reads ETGVTQSPTHLIKTRGQQVTLRCSSQSGHNTVSWYQQALGQGPQFIFQYYREEENGRGNFPPRFSGLQFPNYSSELNVNALELDDSALYLCASSSTGVYGYTFGSGTRLTVV.

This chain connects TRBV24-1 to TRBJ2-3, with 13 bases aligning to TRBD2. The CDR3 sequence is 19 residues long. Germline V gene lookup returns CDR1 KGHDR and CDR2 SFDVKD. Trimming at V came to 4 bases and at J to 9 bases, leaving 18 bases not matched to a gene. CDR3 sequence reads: CATSDRRRLAGGSWGTQYF. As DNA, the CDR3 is TGTGCCACCAGTGACCGAAGGAGACTAGCGGGGGGCTCCTGGGGAACGCAGTATTTT.

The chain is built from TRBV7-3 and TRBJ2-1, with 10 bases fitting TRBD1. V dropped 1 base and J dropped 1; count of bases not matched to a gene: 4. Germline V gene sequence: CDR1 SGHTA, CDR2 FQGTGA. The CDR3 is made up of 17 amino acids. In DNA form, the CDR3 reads TGTGCCAGCAGCTTAAAGGGACAGGGGACATCCTACAATGAGCAGTTCTTC. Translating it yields CASSLKGQGTSYNEQFF.

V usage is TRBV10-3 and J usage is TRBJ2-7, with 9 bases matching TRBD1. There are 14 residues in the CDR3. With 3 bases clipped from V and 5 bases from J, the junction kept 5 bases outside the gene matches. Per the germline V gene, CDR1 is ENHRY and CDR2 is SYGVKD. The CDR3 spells CAISDRDRADEQYF. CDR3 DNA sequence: TGTGCCATCAGTGACCGGGACAGGGCAGACGAGCAGTACTTC.